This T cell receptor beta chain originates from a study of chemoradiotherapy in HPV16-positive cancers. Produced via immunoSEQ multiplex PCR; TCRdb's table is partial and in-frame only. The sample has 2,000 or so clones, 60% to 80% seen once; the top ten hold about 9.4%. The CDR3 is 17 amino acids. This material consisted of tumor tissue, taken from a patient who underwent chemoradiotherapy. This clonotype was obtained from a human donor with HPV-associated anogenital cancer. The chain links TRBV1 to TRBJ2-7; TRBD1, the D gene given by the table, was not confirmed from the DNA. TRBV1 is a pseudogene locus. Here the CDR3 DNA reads TGCACCAGCAGCCAACCTACTAGACAGGGCCGGCGTTACGAGCAGTACTTC. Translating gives CTSSQPTRQGRRYEQYF.